This T cell receptor beta chain was documented in a study of shared clonotypes between healthy human individuals. Study-wide findings and caveats: A generally larger estimated richness was seen in naive subsets than in memory subsets. The study drew on few donors, limiting represented genetic and exposure-history diversity. It was only blood that was sampled, and tissue repertoires likely differ.

On this clone itself: What it binds is not known.

Assay used: immunoSEQ multiplex PCR; TCRdb lists only in-frame clones, some missing. The data contain roughly 700,000 clones, roughly 70% of them singletons. This receptor was identified in a woman in her 30s in good health. Material: memory CD4+ T cells sorted from blood. As for subset: CD45RA-negative fraction.

The CDR3 loop reads CASRTAGDTQYF. The CDR3 nucleotides are TGTGCCAGCAGGACAGCGGGCGATACGCAGTATTTT. The V gene is TRBV28, the J gene TRBJ2-3, with D maybe TRBD2 (6 bases). V shed 6 bases and J shed 6 bases, with 10 bases lying between them. Looked up from germline, CDR1 is MDHEN and CDR2 is SYDVKM. CDR3 length: 12 residues.